Following are 9 T cell receptor beta chains from one sample sequenced in a study of Graves' ophthalmopathy and Graves' hyperthyroidism. Amplification from RNA transcripts yielded the TCR beta CDR3 regions. Amplification began with first-round RT-PCR using HTBI primers, then second-round multiplex PCR was performed. MiXCR, run by TCRdb on the multiplex PCR reads, gives a single entry per CDR3 protein. This table holds about 230,000 distinct CDR3 sequences, around 45% found once. The sample consisted of peripheral blood. These receptors were taken from an adult man with Graves' ophthalmopathy.

This clonotype turned up a few times. This chain connects TRBV9 to TRBJ1-1, with 9 bases fitting TRBD1. Germline V gene lookup returns CDR1 SGDLS and CDR2 YYNGEE. The CDR3 has 15 amino acids. V gave up 4 bases and J gave up 4 bases; unmatched junction bases: 8. CDR3 residues: CASSTQGQGGTEAFF. CDR3 coding DNA: TGTGCCAGCAGCACACAGGGACAGGGAGGCACTGAAGCTTTCTTT. Together with reference TRBV9 and TRBJ1-1, the CDR3 gives the full variable domain: DSGVTQTPKHLITATGQRVTLRCSPRSGDLSVYWYQQSLDQGLQFLIQYYNGEERAKGNILERFSAQQFPDLHSELNLSSLELGDSALYFCASSTQGQGGTEAFFGQGTRLTVV.

The gene calls are TRBV10-3 and TRBJ1-4, with a possible D match to TRBD1 (5 bases). CDR3 length equals 14 residues. Trimming cost V 10 bases and J 6 bases, with 18 bases left between them. Germline CDR1 is ENHRY and CDR2 is SYGVKD. The CDR3 spells CATAPGTGDEKLFF. CDR3 in DNA: TGTGCCACCGCTCCGGGGACGGGAGATGAAAAACTGTTTTTT.

Comments on this clonotype: A clone one base away is much larger, so this may be a read error. Lacking the conserved final phenylalanine or tryptophan, this CDR3 likely reflects a read error. The chain links TRBV29-1 to TRBJ1-6, with D hard to call. The CDR3 loop spans 13 amino acids. Germline CDR1 and CDR2: SQVTM and ANQGSEA. The CDR3 nucleotides are TGCAGTGCTGTACGGTCGGGGAATTCACCCCTCCACTTA. This codes for CSAVRSGNSPLHL.

The chain couples TRBV5-4 to TRBJ2-7; the match to TRBD1 covers 10 bases. The V gene's germline CDR1 is SGHNT and CDR2 YYREEE (reference sequence). J was trimmed by 4 bases and V by 4 bases; bases with no gene match: 8. There are 15 residues in the CDR3. This CDR3 is CASSRGDRGLYEQYF. The CDR3 DNA is TGTGCCAGCAGCCGAGGGGACAGGGGTTTGTACGAGCAGTACTTC.

The chain is built from TRBV19 and TRBJ2-7; D may be TRBD1 (5 bases). V was clipped by 1 base and J by 5 bases, with 9 bases between them. The CDR3 extends over 13 amino acids. Germline values: CDR1 LNHDA, CDR2 SQIVND (reference sequence). In nucleotides, the CDR3 is TGTGCCAGTAGTATAGGGTTCAGGGACGAGCAGTACTTC. Protein sequence: CASSIGFRDEQYF.

The genes are TRBV2 and TRBJ1-1; D uncertain. Deletions cut 5 bases from V and 1 base from J, with 11 bases between. The CDR3 has 14 residues. From germline, CDR1 is SNHLY and CDR2 FYNNEI. Here the CDR3 DNA reads TGTGCCAGCAGTCCCACGGACGGGAACACTGAAGCTTTCTTT. It specifies CASSPTDGNTEAFF.

The chain has TRBV29-1 and TRBJ1-1; D is possibly TRBD1 (5 bases). The length of the CDR3 is 13 residues. CDR1 and CDR2 from the germline V gene are SQVTM and ANQGSEA. Deletions cut 6 bases from V and 6 bases from J, with 17 bases between. CDR3 sequence (DNA): TGCAGCGTGCCACAGGAGGCGGACGCTGAAGCTTTCTTT. Its protein is CSVPQEADAEAFF.

This clonotype was seen a few times. The rearrangement joins TRBV5-1 to TRBJ1-2, with 7 bases lining up with TRBD1. The CDR3 runs to 15 residues. The germline gives CDR1 SGHRS, CDR2 YFSETQ. V dropped 0 bases and J dropped 6; count of bases not matched to a gene: 8. CDR3 sequence reads: CASSLVGTDTDGYTF. The DNA for the CDR3 is TGCGCCAGCAGCTTGGTAGGGACAGATACTGATGGCTACACCTTC.

CDR3 bases: TGTGCCAGCAGCGGAAGGGGGGCCGTTGACTATGGCTACACCTTC. Translating gives CASSGRGAVDYGYTF. The chain joins TRBV7-9 to TRBJ1-2; tentatively, D is TRBD1 (6 bases). Trimming shortened V by 5 bases and J by 3 bases, and 16 bases separated the two germline ends. This CDR3 contains 15 residues. Germline lookup yields CDR1 SEHNR and CDR2 FQNEAQ (reference sequence). The full variable domain, rest sourced from reference TRBV7-9 and TRBJ1-2, is DTGVSQNPRHKITKRGQNVTFRCDPISEHNRLYWYRQTLGQGPEFLTYFQNEAQLEKSRLLSDRFSAERPKGSFSTLEIQRTEQGDSAMYLCASSGRGAVDYGYTFGSGTRLTVV.